This is a list of T cell receptor beta chains from one sample in a study of T cell responses to AZD1222 COVID-19 vaccine. Sequenced by immunoSEQ multiplex PCR; TCRdb stores in-frame clones only, minus some. The sample records 90,000 to 120,000 clones, about 85% being singletons. Sequencing used peripheral blood, obtained 28 days after the second AZD1222 dose. Receptors originate from an adult who received the AZD1222 COVID-19 vaccine. CDR3s include the opening cysteine and the closing phenylalanine or tryptophan. Fields, in order: clone size, CDR3 length, J gene, D gene, V gene, CDR3 DNA, CDR3 protein. A D gene is named only where the DNA matches it firmly. For some rows the clone size is stated as once, few or many, or as a class when expanded; others skip it.

- | 14 | TRBJ1-4 | - | TRBV5-4 | TGTGCCAGCAGCTTCTGGGGAAATAATGAAAAACTGTTTTTT | CASSFWGNNEKLFF
- | 14 | TRBJ2-1 | TRBD2 | TRBV9 | TGTGCCAGCAGCGTACAAAGCGGGAACAATGAGCAGTTCTTC | CASSVQSGNNEQFF
- | 14 | TRBJ2-2 | - | TRBV4-1 | TGCGCCAGCAGCCAAGATACCAGCGGCAGGGAGCTGTTTTTT | CASSQDTSGRELFF
- | 15 | TRBJ1-5 | - | TRBV19 | TGTGCCAGTAGTAAGAGCACGGCAAACAATCAGCCCCAGCATTTT | CASSKSTANNQPQHF
few | 16 | TRBJ2-3 | - | TRBV7-2 | TGTGCCAGCAGCTCGTCAGGGTCCGTTAGCACAGATACGCAGTATTTT | CASSSSGSVSTDTQYF
once | 13 | TRBJ1-6 | TRBD1 | TRBV7-2 | TGTGCCAGCAGACAGGGGGCTTCTTCACCCCTCCACTTT | CASRQGASSPLHF
once | 15 | TRBJ1-2 | TRBD1 | TRBV5-5 | TGTGCCAGCAGCCGGGTGGGACAGGGATCGTATGGCTACACCTTC | CASSRVGQGSYGYTF
few | 17 | TRBJ1-5 | TRBD1 | TRBV10-3 | TGTGCCATCAGTGGAGGGGGAGACAGGGGTAGCAATCAGCCCCAGCATTTT | CAISGGGDRGSNQPQHF
- | 15 | TRBJ1-2 | - | TRBV6-2/TRBV6-3 | TGTGCCAGCAGCCTATATCAGGGAGCCTACTATGGCTACACCTTC | CASSLYQGAYYGYTF
- | 20 | TRBJ2-6 | TRBD1 | TRBV5-1 | TGCGCCAGCAGCTTCCTCTTGACAGGGCGAATTTCCTCTGGGGCCAACGTCCTGACTTTC | CASSFLLTGRISSGANVLTF
- | 15 | TRBJ1-4 | TRBD1 | TRBV7-9 | TGTGCCAGCAGCTCCGGGACAGGGGGCGCAGAAAAACTGTTTTTT | CASSSGTGGAEKLFF
- | 16 | TRBJ2-1 | TRBD2 | TRBV5-1 | TGCGCCAGCAGCTTGGAACCGCTAGCGGGAGTTGGTGAGCAGTTCTTC | CASSLEPLAGVGEQFF
- | 14 | TRBJ1-2 | - | TRBV25-1 | TGTGCCAGCAGTGAATGGGGGGGCGACTATGGCTACACCTTC | CASSEWGGDYGYTF
- | 13 | TRBJ1-1 | - | TRBV11-3 | TGTGCCAGCAGCTTAGGATCCAACACTGAAGCTTTCTTT | CASSLGSNTEAFF
once | 15 | TRBJ2-7 | - | TRBV29-1 | TGCAGCGTTGAAGGGTCTGGTCGGGGAACCTACGAGCAGTACTTC | CSVEGSGRGTYEQYF
once | 19 | TRBJ1-2 | - | TRBV7-2 | TGTGCCAGCAGCCGGGGGACAAACGACGAATCCCCTAAAAACTATGGCTACACCTTC | CASSRGTNDESPKNYGYTF
once | 12 | TRBJ1-3 | - | TRBV19 | TGTGCCAGGTTGGGGAAAAGAAACACCATATATTTT | CARLGKRNTIYF
- | 16 | TRBJ2-2 | TRBD2 | TRBV6-1 | TGTGCCAGCAGTGACCTGAGCGGGAGGTACACCGGGGAGCTGTTTTTT | CASSDLSGRYTGELFF
- | 14 | TRBJ2-7 | - | TRBV18 | TGTGCCAGCTCACCATTTGCAGGGTCGGGTGAGCAGTACTTC | CASSPFAGSGEQYF
- | 17 | TRBJ2-7 | TRBD1 | TRBV6-1 | TGTGCCAGCAGTGAAGCGCCCCCGGGACAGAGCTCCTACGAGCAGTACTTC | CASSEAPPGQSSYEQYF
- | 13 | TRBJ1-2 | TRBD1 | TRBV7-3 | TGTGCCAGCAGCTCGACAGGGGGTGAGGGCTACACCTTC | CASSSTGGEGYTF
- | 13 | TRBJ1-2 | - | TRBV19 | TGTGCCAGTAGTATCTGGGGGCGCGGTGGCTACACCTTC | CASSIWGRGGYTF
- | 15 | TRBJ2-7 | TRBD2 | TRBV5-1 | TGCGCCAGCAGCTTGGAGGGACTAGCGGCCTACGAGCAGTACTTC | CASSLEGLAAYEQYF
- | 13 | TRBJ1-1 | - | TRBV12-3/TRBV12-4 | TGTGCCATCAAGACAGCCTTGGGGACTGAAGCTTTCTTT | CAIKTALGTEAFF
- | 14 | TRBJ1-6 | - | TRBV5-1 | TGCGCCAGCAGCTTGGGCAGGAGTAATTCACCCCTCCACTTT | CASSLGRSNSPLHF
- | 13 | TRBJ1-2 | - | TRBV5-1 | TGCGCCAGCAGCCCGGGGGGGGCCTATGGCTACACCTTC | CASSPGGAYGYTF
once | 13 | TRBJ1-2 | - | TRBV6-5 | TGTGCCAGCAGTACCCCGGGGAGGGGGAGCTACACCTTC | CASSTPGRGSYTF
once | 13 | TRBJ2-7 | - | TRBV19 | TGTGCCAGTAGCGGCAGGGGCTCCTACGAGCAGTACTTC | CASSGRGSYEQYF
- | 14 | TRBJ1-1 | - | TRBV6-5 | TGTGCCAGCCACCAGGGAAGATGGAACACTGAAGCTTTCTTT | CASHQGRWNTEAFF
- | 16 | TRBJ1-2 | TRBD1 | TRBV5-5 | TGTGCCAGCAGCTTGACTTACCCGGGACAGGGAAATGGCTACACCTTC | CASSLTYPGQGNGYTF
- | 11 | TRBJ2-1 | - | TRBV20-1 | TGCAGTGCTCGATTAGGCAATGAGCAGTTCTTC | CSARLGNEQFF
- | 14 | TRBJ2-1 | - | TRBV7-3 | TGTGCCAGCAGCTTAATGGCAGGCTCGGCTGAGCAGTTCTTC | CASSLMAGSAEQFF
- | 16 | TRBJ2-1 | TRBD2 | TRBV5-4 | TGTGCCAGCAGCTCGGGGACTAGCGGGGGGGACAATGAGCAGTTCTTC | CASSSGTSGGDNEQFF
few | 14 | TRBJ1-2 | - | TRBV3-1/TRBV3-2 | TGTGCCAGCAGCCAAGAAGGAATTGGGTATGGCTACACCTTC | CASSQEGIGYGYTF
- | 15 | TRBJ2-7 | - | TRBV7-2 | TGTGCCAGCAGCTTGGCGGGGACGGGGTTTTACGAGCAGTACTTC | CASSLAGTGFYEQYF
- | 15 | TRBJ1-4 | - | TRBV2 | TGTGCCAGCATGGACGACAGGAACCCTAATGAAAAACTGTTTTTT | CASMDDRNPNEKLFF
- | 17 | TRBJ2-7 | TRBD2 | TRBV4-1 | TGCGCCAGCAGCCAAGAGAGTAGCGGGAGGCGCTCCTACGAGCAGTACTTC | CASSQESSGRRSYEQYF
- | 16 | TRBJ2-7 | TRBD1 | TRBV28 | TGTGCCAGCAGTTCTCCCGTCGGGACAGGGGGCAACGAGCAGTACTTC | CASSSPVGTGGNEQYF
- | 11 | TRBJ2-7 | - | TRBV5-3 | TGTGCCAGAAGCTTGGTTCACGAGCAGTACTTC | CARSLVHEQYF
- | 13 | TRBJ1-2 | - | TRBV29-1 | TGCAGCGTTGATGACGGGCCGTTCTACGGCTACACCTTC | CSVDDGPFYGYTF
- | 16 | TRBJ2-3 | - | TRBV3-1/TRBV3-2 | TGTGCCAGCAGCCAAGCTACCGGCCTCAGCACAGATACGCAGTATTTT | CASSQATGLSTDTQYF
- | 15 | TRBJ2-7 | TRBD2 | TRBV28 | TGTGCCAGCCTTGGGACTAGCGGGAGTACCTACGAGCAGTACTTC | CASLGTSGSTYEQYF
- | 16 | TRBJ1-2 | TRBD1 | TRBV3-1/TRBV3-2 | TGTGCCAGCAGCCAAGCAGCTGGACAGGGGCGGTATGGCTACACCTTC | CASSQAAGQGRYGYTF
- | 14 | TRBJ2-7 | - | TRBV18 | TGTGCCAGCTCACCACGGCAGGGTACCTACGAGCAGTACTTC | CASSPRQGTYEQYF
- | 12 | TRBJ2-2 | - | TRBV11-2 | TGTGCCAGCAGCTTAAAGGCGGAGGAGCTGTTTTTT | CASSLKAEELFF
- | 16 | TRBJ1-5 | - | TRBV7-8 | TGTGCCAGCAGCTCTCGGGTGGGTATGAGCAATCAGCCCCAGCATTTT | CASSSRVGMSNQPQHF
- | 16 | TRBJ2-1 | TRBD2 | TRBV30 | TGTGCCTGGGCGGGAGGATCACGCCTGTCCTACAATGAGCAGTTCTTC | CAWAGGSRLSYNEQFF
- | 12 | TRBJ1-1 | - | TRBV3-1/TRBV3-2 | TGTGCCAGCAGCTCCCGGGGGGATGAAGCTTTCTTT | CASSSRGDEAFF
- | 10 | TRBJ2-1 | - | TRBV29-1 | TGCAGCGTTGGTTCGGTTGAGCAGTTCTTC | CSVGSVEQFF
- | 19 | TRBJ2-2 | - | TRBV24-1 | TGTGCCACCAGTAGCCCCCGAGGGCAAATGGGCGGGGACACCGGGGAGCTGTTTTTT | CATSSPRGQMGGDTGELFF
- | 14 | TRBJ2-7 | TRBD2 | TRBV9 | TGTGCCAGCAGCGTTGCGGGAGGAGGATACGAGCAGTACTTC | CASSVAGGGYEQYF
- | 14 | TRBJ1-2 | TRBD1 | TRBV7-9 | TGTGCCAGCAGCATTATGACAGGGGAGCGTGGCTACACCTTC | CASSIMTGERGYTF
- | 16 | TRBJ2-7 | - | TRBV5-6 | TGTGCCAGCAGCTTGTGGGTTTTAGATCGTTCCCCCCGATATAACTTC | CASSLWVLDRSPRYNF
- | 14 | TRBJ1-5 | - | TRBV7-9 | TGTGCCAGCAGCTTCGACACTCTAAATCAGCCCCAGCATTTT | CASSFDTLNQPQHF
- | 16 | TRBJ2-1 | - | TRBV5-1 | TGCGCCAGCAGCTTGGCCACAGGCATACTGAACAATGAGCAGTTCTTC | CASSLATGILNNEQFF
- | 14 | TRBJ2-1 | TRBD1 | TRBV27 | TGTGCCAGCAAACAGGACAGGGGGCAGGGTGAGCAGTTCTTC | CASKQDRGQGEQFF
- | 17 | TRBJ2-1 | TRBD1 | TRBV7-2 | TGTGCCAGCAGCTTAGCGGGACAGGGAGGCGGCTACAATGAGCAGTTCTTC | CASSLAGQGGGYNEQFF
- | 13 | TRBJ2-1 | - | TRBV9 | TGTGCCAGCAGCGTAGATGAGGGTAATGAGCAGTTCTTC | CASSVDEGNEQFF